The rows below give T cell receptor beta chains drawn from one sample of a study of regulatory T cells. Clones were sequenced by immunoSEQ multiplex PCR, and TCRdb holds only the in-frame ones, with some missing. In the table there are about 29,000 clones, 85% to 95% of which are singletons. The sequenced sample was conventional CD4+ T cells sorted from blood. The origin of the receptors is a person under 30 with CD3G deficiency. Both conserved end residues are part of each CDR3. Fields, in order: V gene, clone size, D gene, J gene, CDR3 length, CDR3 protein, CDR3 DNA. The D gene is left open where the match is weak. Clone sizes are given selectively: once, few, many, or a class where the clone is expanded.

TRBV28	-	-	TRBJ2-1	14	CASSLTSPYNEQFF	TGTGCCAGCAGTTTGACATCCCCCTACAATGAGCAGTTCTTC
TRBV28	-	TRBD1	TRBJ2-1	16	CASSQAGTGSYNEQFF	TGTGCCAGCAGCCAAGCCGGGACAGGGTCGTACAATGAGCAGTTCTTC
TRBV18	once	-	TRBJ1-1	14	CASSRETLNTEAFF	TGTGCCAGCTCACGTGAGACATTGAACACTGAAGCTTTCTTT
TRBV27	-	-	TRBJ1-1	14	CASSLERGETEAFF	TGTGCCAGCAGTTTAGAGCGGGGAGAGACTGAAGCTTTCTTT
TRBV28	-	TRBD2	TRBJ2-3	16	CASSSPAGGPRDTQYF	TGTGCCAGCAGTTCCCCAGCGGGAGGGCCGAGAGATACGCAGTATTTT
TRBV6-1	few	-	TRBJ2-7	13	CASSKDSSYEQYF	TGTGCCAGCAGCAAGGACAGCTCCTACGAGCAGTACTTC
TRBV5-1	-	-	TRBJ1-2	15	CASSLGTDANYGYTF	TGCGCCAGCAGCCTCGGGACGGACGCTAACTATGGCTACACCTTC
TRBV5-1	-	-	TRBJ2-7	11	CASSLGDEQYF	TGCGCCAGCAGCTTGGGGGACGAGCAGTACTTC
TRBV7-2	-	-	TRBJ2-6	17	CASSLVAGGPGANVLTF	TGTGCCAGCAGCTTAGTAGCTGGCGGGCCTGGGGCCAACGTCCTGACTTTC
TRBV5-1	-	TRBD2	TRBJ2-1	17	CASSSLGLAGMVDEQFF	TGCGCCAGCAGTTCTCTGGGACTAGCGGGAATGGTAGATGAGCAGTTCTTC
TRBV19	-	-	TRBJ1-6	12	CASSGQGEPLHF	TGTGCCAGTAGTGGGCAGGGTGAGCCCCTCCACTTT
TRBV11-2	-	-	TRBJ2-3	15	CASRIPGRRTDTQYF	TGTGCCAGCAGGATCCCGGGACGGCGCACAGATACGCAGTATTTT
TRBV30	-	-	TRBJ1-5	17	CAWSKKREQGVWQPQHF	TGTGCCTGGAGTAAAAAGAGGGAACAGGGAGTATGGCAGCCCCAGCATTTT
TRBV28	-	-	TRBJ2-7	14	CASSLGVFPYEQYF	TGTGCCAGCAGTTTGGGTGTTTTCCCCTACGAGCAGTACTTC
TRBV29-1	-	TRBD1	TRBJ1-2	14	CSVGRDRGDYGYTF	TGCAGCGTTGGACGGGACAGGGGGGACTATGGCTACACCTTC